This T cell receptor (beta chain) stems from a study of T-cell reconstitution after alpha-beta-depleted transplantation in children. CDR3 length: 15 residues. Trimming took 8 bases from V and 4 from J, leaving 20 bases between them. Unique molecular identifiers were incorporated when the TCRbeta library was constructed. Each CDR3 protein gets one entry after TCRdb re-called the PCR reads with MiXCR. The sample has about 500,000 distinct CDR3 sequences; over 25% are singletons. This sequence was found in a human donor who donated a stem cell graft to a child with aplastic anemia. The rearrangement uses TRBV12-3 or TRBV12-4 and TRBJ1-1, with D perhaps matching TRBD1 (6 bases). This specimen consisted of PBMCs from the stem cell graft donor, obtained from the stem cell graft. CDR3 DNA: TGTGCCAGCTCATCCCGAGGGGGGGGAGGCACTGAAGCTTTCTTT. Its translation is CASSSRGGGGTEAFF.